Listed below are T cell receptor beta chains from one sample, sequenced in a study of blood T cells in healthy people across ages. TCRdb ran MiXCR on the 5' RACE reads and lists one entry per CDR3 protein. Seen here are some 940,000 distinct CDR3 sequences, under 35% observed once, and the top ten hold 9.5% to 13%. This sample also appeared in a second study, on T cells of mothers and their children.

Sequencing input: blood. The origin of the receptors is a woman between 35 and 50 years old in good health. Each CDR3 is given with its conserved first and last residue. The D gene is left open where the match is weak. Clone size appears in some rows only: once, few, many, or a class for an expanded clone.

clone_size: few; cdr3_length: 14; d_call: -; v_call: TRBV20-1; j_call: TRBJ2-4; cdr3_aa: CSATPNIAKNIQYF; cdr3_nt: TGCAGTGCTACCCCAAACATAGCCAAAAACATTCAGTACTTC
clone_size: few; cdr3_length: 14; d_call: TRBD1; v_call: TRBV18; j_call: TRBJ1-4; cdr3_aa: CASSPGQYNEKLFF; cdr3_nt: TGTGCCAGCTCACCGGGACAGTATAATGAAAAACTGTTTTTT
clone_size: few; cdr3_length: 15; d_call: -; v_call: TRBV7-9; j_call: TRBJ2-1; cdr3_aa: CASSPPGISYNEQFF; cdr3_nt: TGTGCCAGCAGCCCTCCAGGGATCTCCTACAATGAGCAGTTCTTC
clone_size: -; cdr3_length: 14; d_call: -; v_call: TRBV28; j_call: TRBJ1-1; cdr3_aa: CANSPNLSRTEAFF; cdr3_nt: TGTGCCAACTCCCCAAATCTTAGTCGTACTGAAGCTTTCTTT
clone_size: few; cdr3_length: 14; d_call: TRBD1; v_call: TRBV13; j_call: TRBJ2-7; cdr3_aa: CASSQGQSAYEQYF; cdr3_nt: TGTGCCAGCAGCCAGGGACAGTCAGCCTACGAGCAGTACTTC
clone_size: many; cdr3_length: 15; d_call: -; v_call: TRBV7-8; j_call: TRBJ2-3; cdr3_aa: CASSFKWGGTDTQYF; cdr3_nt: TGTGCCAGCAGCTTCAAGTGGGGGGGCACAGATACGCAGTATTTT
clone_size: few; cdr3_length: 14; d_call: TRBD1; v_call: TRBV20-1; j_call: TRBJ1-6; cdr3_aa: CSARQDRAYSPLHF; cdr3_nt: TGCAGTGCCCGGCAGGACAGGGCCTATTCACCCCTCCACTTT
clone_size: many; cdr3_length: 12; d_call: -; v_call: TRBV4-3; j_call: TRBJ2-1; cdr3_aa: CASSHRYNEQFF; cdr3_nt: TGCGCCAGCAGCCACCGTTACAATGAGCAGTTCTTC
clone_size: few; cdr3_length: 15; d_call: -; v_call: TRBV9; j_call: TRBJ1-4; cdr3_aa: CASSVGGNTNEKLFF; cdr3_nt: TGTGCCAGCAGCGTAGGGGGGAACACTAATGAAAAACTGTTTTTT
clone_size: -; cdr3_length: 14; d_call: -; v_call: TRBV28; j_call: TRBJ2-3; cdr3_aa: CASSLRGTVDTQYF; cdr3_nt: TGTGCCAGCAGTTTAAGGGGAACCGTAGATACGCAGTATTTT
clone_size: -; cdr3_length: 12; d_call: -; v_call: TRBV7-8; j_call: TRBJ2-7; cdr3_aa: CASRQETYEQYF; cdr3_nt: TGTGCCAGTAGACAGGAAACCTACGAGCAGTACTTC
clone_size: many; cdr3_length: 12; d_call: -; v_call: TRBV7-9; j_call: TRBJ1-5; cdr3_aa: CASSHPGQPQHF; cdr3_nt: TGTGCCAGCAGCCATCCGGGCCAGCCCCAGCATTTT
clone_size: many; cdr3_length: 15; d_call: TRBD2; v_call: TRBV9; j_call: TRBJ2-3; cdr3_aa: CASSVGGGGADTQYF; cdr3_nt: TGTGCCAGCAGCGTAGGCGGGGGGGGAGCAGATACGCAGTATTTT
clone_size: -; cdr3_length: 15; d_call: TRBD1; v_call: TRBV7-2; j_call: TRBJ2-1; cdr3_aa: CASSPRGQGWNEQFF; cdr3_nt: TGTGCCAGCAGCCCACGGGGACAGGGTTGGAATGAGCAGTTCTTC
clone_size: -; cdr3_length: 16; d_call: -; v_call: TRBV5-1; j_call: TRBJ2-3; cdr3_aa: CASSLSGRLSTDTQYF; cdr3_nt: TGCGCCAGCAGCTTGTCCGGCCGGCTTAGCACAGATACGCAGTATTTT
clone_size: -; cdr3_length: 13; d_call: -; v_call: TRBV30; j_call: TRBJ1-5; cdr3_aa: CAWGIAGNQPQHF; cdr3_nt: TGTGCCTGGGGAATCGCGGGGAACCAGCCCCAGCATTTT
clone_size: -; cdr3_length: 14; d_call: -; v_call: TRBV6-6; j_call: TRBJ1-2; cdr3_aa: CASRPTTETYDYTF; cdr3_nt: TGTGCCAGCAGGCCCACTACCGAGACCTATGACTACACCTTC
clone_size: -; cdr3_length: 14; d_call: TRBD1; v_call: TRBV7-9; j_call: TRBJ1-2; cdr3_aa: CASSFSGTVYGYTF; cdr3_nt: TGTGCCAGCAGCTTCTCCGGGACAGTTTATGGCTACACCTTC
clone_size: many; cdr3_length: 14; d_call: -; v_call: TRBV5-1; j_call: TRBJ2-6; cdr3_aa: CASRLLSGANVLTF; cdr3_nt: TGCGCCAGCAGGCTGCTCTCTGGGGCCAACGTCCTGACTTTC
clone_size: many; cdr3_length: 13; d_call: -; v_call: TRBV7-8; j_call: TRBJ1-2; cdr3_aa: CASSSKGVRGYTF; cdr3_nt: TGTGCCAGCAGTTCGAAAGGGGTGCGTGGCTACACCTTC
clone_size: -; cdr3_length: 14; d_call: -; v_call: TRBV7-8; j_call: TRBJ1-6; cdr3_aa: CASSLVGEFRPLHF; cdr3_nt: TGTGCCAGCAGCCTAGTGGGGGAATTCAGGCCCCTCCACTTT
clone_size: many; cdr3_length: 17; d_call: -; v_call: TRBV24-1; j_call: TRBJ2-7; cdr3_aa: CATRSPFFHSYRGEQYF; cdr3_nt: TGTGCCACCAGGTCCCCCTTTTTCCACAGCTATCGAGGAGAGCAGTACTTC
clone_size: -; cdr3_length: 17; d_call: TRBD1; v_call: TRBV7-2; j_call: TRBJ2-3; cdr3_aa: CAGSSIYRGRGTDTQYF; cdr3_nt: TGTGCCGGCAGCTCAATTTACAGGGGGCGCGGCACAGATACGCAGTATTTT
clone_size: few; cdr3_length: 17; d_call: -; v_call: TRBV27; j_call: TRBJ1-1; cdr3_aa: CASSHSSLIRGGAEAFF; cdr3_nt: TGTGCCAGCAGCCACAGCAGTTTAATTAGGGGGGGAGCTGAAGCTTTCTTT
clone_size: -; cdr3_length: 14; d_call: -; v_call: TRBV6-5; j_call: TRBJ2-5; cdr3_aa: CASRSQARQEAQYF; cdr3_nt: TGTGCCAGCAGGAGCCAGGCCCGTCAAGAGGCCCAGTACTTC
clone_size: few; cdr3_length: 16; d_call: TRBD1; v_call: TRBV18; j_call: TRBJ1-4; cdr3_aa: CASSPPDRGPGKKLFF; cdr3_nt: TGTGCCAGCTCACCGCCTGACAGGGGGCCAGGGAAAAAACTGTTTTTT
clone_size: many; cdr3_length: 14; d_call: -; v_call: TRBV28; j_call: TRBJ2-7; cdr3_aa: CASSPTGRRNEQYF; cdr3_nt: TGTGCCAGCAGTCCGACAGGGAGGAGGAACGAGCAGTACTTC
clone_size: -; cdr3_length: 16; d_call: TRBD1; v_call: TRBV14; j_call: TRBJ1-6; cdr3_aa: CASSQEPTGLNSPLHF; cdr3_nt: TGTGCCAGCAGCCAAGAACCGACAGGGTTGAACTCACCCCTCCACTTT
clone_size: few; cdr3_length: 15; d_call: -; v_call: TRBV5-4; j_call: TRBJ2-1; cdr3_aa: CASSDRGNLYNEQFF; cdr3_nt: TGTGCCAGCAGCGACCGCGGGAATCTCTACAATGAGCAGTTCTTC
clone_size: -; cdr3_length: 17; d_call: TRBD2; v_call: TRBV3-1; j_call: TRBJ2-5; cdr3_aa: CASRPPQAGVTQETQYF; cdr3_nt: TGTGCCAGCAGGCCCCCCCAAGCGGGGGTAACGCAAGAGACCCAGTACTTC
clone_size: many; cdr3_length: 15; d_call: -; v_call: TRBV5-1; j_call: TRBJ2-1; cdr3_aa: CASSLLGGYYNEQFF; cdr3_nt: TGCGCCAGCAGCCTCCTCGGGGGTTACTACAATGAGCAGTTCTTC
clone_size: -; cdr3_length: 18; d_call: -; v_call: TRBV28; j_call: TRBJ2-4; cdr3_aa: CASRWRFVGGRDKNIQYF; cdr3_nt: TGTGCCAGCAGGTGGCGGTTCGTTGGGGGGCGGGACAAAAACATTCAGTACTTC
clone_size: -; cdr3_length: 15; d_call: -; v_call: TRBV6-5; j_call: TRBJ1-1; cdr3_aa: CASSYGAQANTEAFF; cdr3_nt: TGTGCCAGCAGTTACGGGGCACAGGCGAACACTGAAGCTTTCTTT
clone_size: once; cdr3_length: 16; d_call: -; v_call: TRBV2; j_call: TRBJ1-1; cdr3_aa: CASIEQGASLNTEAFF; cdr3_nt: TGTGCCAGCATAGAGCAGGGCGCTTCTCTGAACACTGAAGCTTTCTTT
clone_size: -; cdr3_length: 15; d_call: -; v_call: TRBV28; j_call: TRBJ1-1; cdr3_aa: CASSPLDGANTEAFF; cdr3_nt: TGTGCCAGCAGCCCCTTAGACGGGGCGAACACTGAAGCTTTCTTT
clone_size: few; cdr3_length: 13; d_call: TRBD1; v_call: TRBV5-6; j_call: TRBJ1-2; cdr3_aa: CASSFGTENGYTF; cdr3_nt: TGTGCCAGCAGCTTCGGGACAGAAAATGGCTACACCTTC
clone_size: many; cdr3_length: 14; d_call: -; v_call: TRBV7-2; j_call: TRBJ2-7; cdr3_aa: CASSLSGFTYEQYF; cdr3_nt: TGTGCCAGCAGCTTATCGGGATTCACCTACGAGCAGTACTTC
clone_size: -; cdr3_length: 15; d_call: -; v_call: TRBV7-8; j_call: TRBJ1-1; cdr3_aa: CASSLTGTKNTEAFF; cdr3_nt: TGTGCCAGCAGCTTGACCGGGACAAAGAACACTGAAGCTTTCTTT
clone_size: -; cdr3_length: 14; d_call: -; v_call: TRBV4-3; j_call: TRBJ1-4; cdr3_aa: CASSQDARGEKLFF; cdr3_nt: TGCGCCAGCAGCCAAGATGCTAGGGGCGAAAAACTGTTTTTT
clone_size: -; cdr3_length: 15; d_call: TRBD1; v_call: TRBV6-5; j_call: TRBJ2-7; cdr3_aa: CASRRSGQGVYEQYF; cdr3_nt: TGTGCCAGCAGACGCTCGGGACAGGGGGTCTACGAGCAGTACTTC
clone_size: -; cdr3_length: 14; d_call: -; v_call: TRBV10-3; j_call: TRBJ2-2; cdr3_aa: CAISEPVATGERFF; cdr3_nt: TGTGCCATCAGTGAGCCCGTGGCGACCGGGGAGCGGTTTTTT
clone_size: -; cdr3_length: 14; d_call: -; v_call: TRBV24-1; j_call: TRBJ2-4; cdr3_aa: CATRALDGGDTQYF; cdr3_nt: TGTGCCACCAGGGCCCTGGACGGAGGGGACACTCAGTACTTC
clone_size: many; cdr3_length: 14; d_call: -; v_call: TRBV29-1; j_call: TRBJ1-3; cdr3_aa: CSVEAGGVGNTIYF; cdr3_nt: TGCAGCGTTGAGGCTGGGGGCGTCGGAAACACCATATATTTT
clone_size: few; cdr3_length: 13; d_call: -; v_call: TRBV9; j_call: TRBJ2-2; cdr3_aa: CASSQGPLGELFF; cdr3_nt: TGTGCCAGCAGCCAGGGACCCCTCGGGGAGCTGTTTTTT
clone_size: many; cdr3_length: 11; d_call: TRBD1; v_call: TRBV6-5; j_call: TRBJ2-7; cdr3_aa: CASRPGTGQYF; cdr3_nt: TGTGCCAGCAGACCCGGGACAGGGCAGTACTTC
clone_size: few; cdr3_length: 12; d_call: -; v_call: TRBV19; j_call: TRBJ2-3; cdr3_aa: CASNGGTDTQYF; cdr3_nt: TGTGCCAGTAATGGGGGCACAGATACGCAGTATTTT
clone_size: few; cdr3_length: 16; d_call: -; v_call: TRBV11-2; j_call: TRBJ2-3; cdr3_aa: CASSLEIGPTTDTQYF; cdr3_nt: TGTGCCAGCAGCTTAGAGATAGGGCCGACGACAGATACGCAGTATTTT
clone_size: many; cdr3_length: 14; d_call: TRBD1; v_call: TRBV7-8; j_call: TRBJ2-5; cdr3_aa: CASSESTGRETQYF; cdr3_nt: TGTGCCAGCAGCGAATCGACAGGGCGGGAGACCCAGTACTTC
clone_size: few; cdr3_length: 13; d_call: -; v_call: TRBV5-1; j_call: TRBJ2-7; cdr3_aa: CASSESPSHEQYF; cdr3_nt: TGCGCCAGCAGCGAATCTCCCTCCCACGAGCAGTACTTC
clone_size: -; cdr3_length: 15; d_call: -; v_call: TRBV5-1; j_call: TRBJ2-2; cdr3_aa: CASSLEVGSTGELFF; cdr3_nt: TGCGCCAGCAGCTTGGAAGTGGGTTCCACCGGGGAGCTGTTTTTT
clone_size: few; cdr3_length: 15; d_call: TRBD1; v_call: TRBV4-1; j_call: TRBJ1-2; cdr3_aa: CASSPVRDRVYGYTF; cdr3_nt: TGCGCCAGCAGCCCAGTACGGGACAGGGTCTATGGCTACACCTTC
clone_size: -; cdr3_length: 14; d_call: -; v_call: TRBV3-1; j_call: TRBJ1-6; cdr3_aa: CASSQGEGYSPLHF; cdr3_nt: TGTGCCAGCAGCCAAGGTGAAGGGTATTCACCCCTCCACTTT